This T cell receptor beta chain was identified during a study of beta chain features in type 1 diabetes. The study's findings and limits: All four CD4+ subsets of Type 1 diabetes patients contained TCRB CDR3s that were moderately but significantly shorter. It was not settled here whether HLA type affects TCRB rearrangement.

Comments on this clone: Antigen unknown.

On average, the one heparinised blood draw given by each donor was around 110 mL. Sequenced material consisted of expressed TCRB transcripts (all of the isolated RNA was reverse transcribed). Generated by immunoSEQ multiplex PCR, the TCRdb table keeps only in-frame clones and is missing some. This table holds 150,000 to 200,000 clones, more than 60% found once. The sample taken for sequencing was naive CD4+ T cells from blood. The TCR originated in a man under 40 with type 1 diabetes.

The CDR3 region has the DNA TGTGCCAGCAGACAGGGGCGGGAAAAACTGTTTTTT. Its protein is CASRQGREKLFF. The J gene is TRBJ1-4, the V gene TRBV27; 7 nucleotides match TRBD1. This CDR3 is 12 amino acids long. V was pared by 6 bases and J by 8 bases, with 3 bases of the junction left unmatched. Germline V lookup: CDR1 MNHEY, CDR2 SMNVEV (reference sequence).